The clone carrying this T cell receptor beta chain appeared once. V dropped 4 bases and J dropped 1; count of bases not matched to a gene: 4. This CDR3 spans 15 amino acids. In germline, CDR1 is SGDLS, CDR2 YYNGEE. These data are taken from a study of blood T cell repertoires in COVID-19. Study in general: The United States, Italy and Spain provided the acute and convalescent COVID-19 samples. PBMCs, B-cell-depleted T cells, or T cells provided the cDNA or gDNA that made up the material.

Authors' analysis steps: Estimation of nucleated cell counts relied on the amplification of reference gene primers. TCRdb's copy holds only in-frame clones and misses some; the assay was immunoSEQ multiplex PCR. Clonal size and the V and J genes are those of that table, whereas D and trimming came from the DNA. Among some 140,000 clones listed, approximately 77% were seen once. The sequenced sample consisted of peripheral blood. This sequence joins TRBV9 and TRBJ2-2, with TRBD1 matching over 7 bases. This TCR was recovered from an elderly man with acute or convalescent COVID-19. DNA of the CDR3: TGTGCCAGCAGCTTCGGGACAGTGAACACCGGGGAGCTGTTTTTT. Its protein product is CASSFGTVNTGELFF.